Listed here are 9 T cell receptor beta chains from one sample, sequenced in a study of blood T cell repertoires in COVID-19. Assay used: immunoSEQ multiplex PCR; TCRdb lists only in-frame clones, some missing. Among about 270,000 clones listed, approximately 88% were seen once. Input material: PBMCs or T cells enriched from blood (not recorded which). The receptors here all came from a woman aged 25-40 years who had recovered from COVID-19.

The rearrangement links TRBV10-3 to TRBJ2-1; TRBD2 aligns across 8 bases. The germline gives CDR1 ENHRY, CDR2 SYGVKD. V lost 4 bases and J lost 6; bases outside the gene matches: 2. This CDR3 spans 13 amino acids. The CDR3 DNA is TGTGCCATCAGTGTAAGCGGGAGCAATGAGCAGTTCTTC. It encodes CAISVSGSNEQFF.

This chain joins TRBV27 and TRBJ2-1, with D possibly TRBD2 on 5 matching bases. The CDR3 covers 16 residues. From germline, CDR1 is MNHEY and CDR2 SMNVEV (reference sequence). V was shortened by 3 bases and J by 2 bases, with 14 bases between the two germline ends. The CDR3 DNA sequence: TGTGCCAGCAGTTTGGACTTCTCCCCGACCTACAATGAGCAGTTCTTC. Protein product: CASSLDFSPTYNEQFF.

The chain couples TRBV10-3 to TRBJ2-7; possible D gene TRBD1, 7 bases. Trimming stripped 6 bases from V and 4 bases from J, with 16 bases between. This CDR3 contains 14 residues. Germline CDR1 ENHRY, CDR2 SYGVKD. CDR3 sequence (DNA): TGTGCCATCAGCGAAGGGGGCGGGACGTACGAGCAGTACTTC. Amino acid sequence: CAISEGGGTYEQYF.

The J gene is TRBJ1-1, the V gene TRBV7-9; tentatively, D is TRBD1 (5 bases). V lost 3 bases to trimming and J lost 5 bases, with 13 bases between them. From germline, CDR1 is SEHNR and CDR2 FQNEAQ (reference sequence). The length of the CDR3 is 14 residues. The CDR3 DNA reads TGTGCCAGCAGCTTCCGCGCTCGACAGACTGAAGCTTTCTTT. This translates into CASSFRARQTEAFF.

The chain is built from TRBV16 and TRBJ2-2, with 7 positions matching TRBD1. V lost 3 bases and J lost 4; bases outside the gene matches: 2. The CDR3 runs to 14 residues. Germline-derived CDR1 and CDR2 are KGHSY and FQNENV. The CDR3: CASSHRQGTGELFF. CDR3 in DNA: TGTGCCAGCAGCCACCGACAGGGCACCGGGGAGCTGTTTTTT. Drawing the rest from reference TRBV16 and TRBJ2-2, the complete variable domain is GEEVAQTPKHLVRGEGQKAKLYCAPIKGHSYVFWYQQVLKNEFKFLISFQNENVFDETGMPKERFSAKCLPNSPCSLEIQATKLEDSAVYFCASSHRQGTGELFFGEGSRLTVL.

The chain is built from TRBV7-6 and TRBJ2-1; 9 bases map to TRBD2. The V and J ends lost 5 bases and 8 bases, in that order; junction bases with no gene match: 10. CDR3 size: 15 residues. CDR1 is SGHVS, CDR2 FNYEAQ, per germline. The CDR3 coding sequence is TGTGCCAGCAGCCTTTGGGGCGGGGGGGTTGATGAGCAGTTCTTC. This translates into CASSLWGGGVDEQFF.

This clone was detected once. The V gene is TRBV9, the J gene TRBJ1-3; no firm D call. Looked up from germline, CDR1 is SGDLS and CDR2 is YYNGEE. This CDR3 has 16 residues. Trimming took 0 bases from V and 0 from J, leaving 10 bases between them. The DNA of the CDR3 is TGTGCCAGCAGCGTAGATCCGGGTAACTCTGGAAACACCATATATTTT. This sequence encodes CASSVDPGNSGNTIYF.

The chain links TRBV2 to TRBJ2-5; the match to TRBD2 covers 7 bases. CDR3 length equals 14 residues. Germline values: CDR1 SNHLY, CDR2 FYNNEI. Trimming took 1 base from V and 5 from J; bases not matched to a gene: 4. CDR3 region: CASSEGAGRETQYF. The CDR3 bases are TGTGCCAGCAGTGAAGGGGCCGGGAGGGAGACCCAGTACTTC.

The gene calls are TRBV2 and TRBJ2-1; possible D gene TRBD1, 5 bases. The CDR3 is 14 residues long. The V end was cut by 0 bases, the J end by 3 bases, with 6 bases between. Germline assignment: CDR1 SNHLY and CDR2 FYNNEI. CDR3 nucleotide sequence: TGTGCCAGCAGTGAAGCGCAGGGCTACAATGAGCAGTTCTTC. This gives the protein CASSEAQGYNEQFF.